Shown below are 24 T cell receptor beta chains from a single sample sequenced in a study of blood T cell dynamics during melanoma immunotherapy. TCRdb's table, derived via immunoSEQ multiplex PCR, lists solely in-frame clones and lacks some. There are over 6,500 clones in the sample; 65% to 85% occur only once, and 35% to 45% lies in the top ten. Stated time point: pre-treatment baseline. This specimen consisted of blood, obtained from a patient treated with checkpoint blockade. The receptors come from a human donor with melanoma. Some clones in this sample may be carry-over from other donors' samples.

The genes are TRBV4-1 and TRBJ2-5; no definite D call. The J call may be wrong; the DNA end is better matched by TRBJ2-7. The CDR3 sequence is 20 residues long. Germline V CDR1 and CDR2: MGHRA, YSYEKL. The DNA for the CDR3 is TGCGCCAGCAGCCAAGATAGTGTGGTATCCCCCAGCACGCGCTCCTACGAGCAGTACTTC. Encoded protein: CASSQDSVVSPSTRSYEQYF.

CDR3 nucleotides: TGTGCCAGCAGCTTAATATCCGGGGAGCTGTTTTTT. This sequence encodes CASSLISGELFF. The chain carries TRBV7-9 and TRBJ2-2, with D unresolved. Germline V gives CDR1 SEHNR, CDR2 FQNEAQ (reference sequence). The CDR3 sequence is 12 residues long. Trimming took off 2 bases at V and 6 bases at J, with 4 bases between the two ends.

The chain couples TRBV13 to TRBJ2-7; unclear D gene. CDR1 and CDR2 (germline): PRHDT, FYEKMQ (reference sequence). V gave up 2 bases and J gave up 3 bases, with 8 bases separating them. The CDR3 runs 13 residues. CDR3 region: CASSLLASYEQYF. CDR3 in DNA: TGTGCCAGCAGCTTACTGGCGAGCTACGAGCAGTACTTC. Variable domain in full (rest from reference TRBV13 and TRBJ2-7): AAGVIQSPRHLIKEKRETATLKCYPIPRHDTVYWYQQGPGQDPQFLISFYEKMQSDKGSIPDRFSAQQFSDYHSELNMSSLELGDSALYFCASSLLASYEQYFGPGTRLTVT.

The chain recombines TRBV10-3 with TRBJ2-7, with a weak D call TRBD1 (5 bases). V gave up 6 bases and J gave up 0 bases, with 12 bases separating them. Per the germline V gene, CDR1 is ENHRY and CDR2 is SYGVKD. The CDR3 consists of 14 residues. CDR3 DNA: TGTGCCATCAGCCCCAGGGAAACCTCCTACGAGCAGTACTTC. This gives the protein CAISPRETSYEQYF.

V and J are TRBV30 and TRBJ2-1; 7 positions agree with TRBD2. The CDR3 is 13 residues long. Germline values: CDR1 GTSNPN, CDR2 SVGIG (reference sequence). After removal of 8 bases from V and 6 bases from J, the junction contained 10 bases not matched to a gene. In DNA, the CDR3 is TGTGCCCGCCGGGGAGGGCCCCGCAATGAGCAGTTCTTC. Translation gives CARRGGPRNEQFF. Looking up the rest from reference TRBV30 and TRBJ2-1 gives the full variable domain: SQTIHQWPATLVQPVGSPLSLECTVEGTSNPNLYWYRQAAGRGLQLLFYSVGIGQISSEVPQNLSASRPQDRQFILSSKKLLLSDSGFYLCARRGGPRNEQFFGPGTRLTVL.

The sample holds a few counts of this clone. This chain links TRBV27 with TRBJ1-5, with TRBD1 as a possible D gene (6 bases). This CDR3 contains 15 residues. The ends were cut back, 5 bases at V and 7 bases at J, with 18 bases in the middle. CDR1 MNHEY and CDR2 SMNVEV come from the germline V gene (reference sequence). CDR3 nucleotide sequence: TGTGCCAGCAGTCAACAGGGAGGTATAGGGCAGCCCCAGCATTTT. The encoded protein is CASSQQGGIGQPQHF.

The chain has TRBV11-2 and TRBJ2-1; the D gene is possibly TRBD2 (7 bases). V gave up 4 bases and J gave up 4 bases, with 17 bases separating them. CDR1 is SGHAT, CDR2 FQNNGV, per germline. This CDR3 spans 16 amino acids. In DNA, the CDR3 is TGTGCCAGCAGCTATAGTCTGGGGGGGCAGTACAATGAGCAGTTCTTC. This codes for CASSYSLGGQYNEQFF.

The chain carries TRBV5-6 and TRBJ1-4; a possible D gene is TRBD1 (6 bases). Between the trimmed V and J ends, which lost 4 bases and 5 bases, there was a span of 21 bases. Germline CDR1 reads SGHDT; CDR2 reads YYEEEE. The CDR3 is 17 amino acids. The CDR3 DNA is TGTGCCAGCAGCAACCTTCGTATTGGGACACCAAATGAAAAACTGTTTTTT. It translates to CASSNLRIGTPNEKLFF.

This rearrangement joins TRBV5-6 to TRBJ2-7; D might be TRBD1 or TRBD2, each matching 7 bases. Germline lookup yields CDR1 SGHDT and CDR2 YYEEEE. Trimming took off 0 bases at V and 4 bases at J, with 14 bases between the two ends. The CDR3 length is 15 residues. CDR3 in amino acids: CASSLDRGGVYEQYF. CDR3 nucleotides: TGTGCCAGCAGCTTGGACAGGGGAGGGGTATACGAGCAGTACTTC.

This clone was observed a handful of times. This chain links TRBV9 with TRBJ2-7; D not resolved. V gave up 0 bases and J gave up 4 bases, with 11 bases separating them. The germline gives CDR1 SGDLS, CDR2 YYNGEE. This CDR3 region has 14 residues. CDR3 region: CASSVAPGEYEQYF. CDR3 DNA sequence: TGTGCCAGCAGCGTAGCTCCGGGCGAATACGAGCAGTACTTC.

The V gene is TRBV7-9, the J gene TRBJ1-2; D call uncertain. This CDR3 is built from 13 residues. V lost 3 bases and J lost 4, with 9 bases in between. In germline, CDR1 is SEHNR, CDR2 FQNEAQ (reference sequence). CDR3 loop: CASSFEGGYGYTF. CDR3 in DNA: TGTGCCAGCAGCTTCGAAGGAGGCTATGGCTACACCTTC.

The chain has TRBV28 and TRBJ1-5, with TRBD1 matching over 9 bases. V was pared by 2 bases and J by 3 bases, with 2 bases of the junction left unmatched. The CDR3 has 15 residues. Germline-derived CDR1 and CDR2 are MDHEN and SYDVKM. CDR3 DNA sequence: TGTGCCAGCAGTTTAAGACAGGGGGACAATCAGCCCCAGCATTTT. Encoded protein: CASSLRQGDNQPQHF.

This chain joins TRBV5-1 and TRBJ2-2; D is tentatively TRBD1 or TRBD2 (5 bases each). The CDR3 runs to 16 residues. The ends were cut back, 4 bases at V and 0 bases at J, with 13 bases in the middle. Germline V gene sequence: CDR1 SGHRS, CDR2 YFSETQ. CDR3 coding DNA: TGCGCCAGCAGCCCTGGGACCGAGACGAACACCGGGGAGCTGTTTTTT. Protein: CASSPGTETNTGELFF.

This chain uses TRBV13 with TRBJ2-1, with D possibly being TRBD1 or TRBD2 (6 bases each). CDR3 length equals 15 residues. Trimming cost V 4 bases and J 5 bases, with 15 bases left between them. Per the germline V gene, CDR1 is PRHDT and CDR2 is FYEKMQ (reference sequence). CDR3 region: CASSSSRGAHNEQFF. The CDR3 DNA sequence: TGTGCCAGCAGCTCCTCGAGGGGGGCACACAATGAGCAGTTCTTC.

V is TRBV6-5 and J is TRBJ2-4; TRBD1 aligns across 7 bases. CDR1 and CDR2 (germline): MNHEY, SVGAGI. This CDR3 is 14 amino acids long. The J segment lost 5 bases and the V segment lost 6 bases, leaving 7 bases of the junction unmatched. CDR3 in amino acids: CASSRQGIENIQYF. For the CDR3, the DNA is TGTGCCAGCAGCAGACAGGGAATCGAAAACATTCAGTACTTC.

The rearrangement links TRBV5-4 to TRBJ2-3; TRBD2 is a possible D gene (6 bases). The CDR3 is 15 residues long. The V end was cut by 4 bases, the J end by 2 bases, with 14 bases between. Per the germline V gene, CDR1 is SGHNT and CDR2 is YYREEE (reference sequence). In nucleotides, the CDR3 is TGTGCCAGCAGCCCTTCCGGCGGGACCACAGATACGCAGTATTTT. Translating it yields CASSPSGGTTDTQYF.

The rearrangement uses TRBV5-1 and TRBJ2-3, with D perhaps matching TRBD2 (6 bases). With 0 bases removed from V and 0 bases from J, the gap between germline ends came to 14 bases. Germline values: CDR1 SGHRS, CDR2 YFSETQ. The CDR3 has 17 amino acids. The CDR3 loop reads CASSLEGRGTSTDTQYF. The CDR3 region has the DNA TGCGCCAGCAGCTTGGAGGGGCGGGGAACTAGCACAGATACGCAGTATTTT.

The table lists this clone with a few counts. The chain combines TRBV5-1 with TRBJ2-2; D possibly corresponds to TRBD1 (5 bases). Trimming took off 1 base at V and 6 bases at J, with 10 bases between the two ends. The CDR3 sequence is 14 residues long. Germline V CDR1 and CDR2: SGHRS, YFSETQ. The chain's CDR3 is CASSLKDIAGELFF. The CDR3 region has the DNA TGCGCCAGCAGCTTGAAGGACATTGCCGGGGAGCTGTTTTTT.

The chain combines TRBV2 with TRBJ1-1; 8 nucleotides line up with TRBD1. The trim removed 2 bases at V and 10 bases at J, leaving 12 bases unmatched. Germline assignment: CDR1 SNHLY and CDR2 FYNNEI. CDR3 length equals 15 residues. The CDR3 is CASSESRDRSNGAFF. In DNA form, the CDR3 reads TGTGCCAGCAGTGAATCCCGGGACAGGTCCAACGGAGCTTTCTTT.

The chain is built from TRBV30 and TRBJ2-7, with D tentatively TRBD1 or TRBD2 (5 bases each). The CDR3 consists of 15 residues. V lost 3 bases and J 2 bases, leaving 17 bases between the germline ends. Germline V gene sequence: CDR1 GTSNPN, CDR2 SVGIG (reference sequence). The CDR3 loop is CAWRARDPPPYEQYF. CDR3 DNA sequence: TGTGCCTGGAGGGCCCGGGACCCACCCCCCTACGAGCAGTACTTC.

This clone was seen only once. The CDR3 spells CAISDVGGGTDTQYF. The CDR3, as DNA: TGTGCCATCAGTGACGTCGGCGGGGGCACAGATACGCAGTATTTT. This chain joins TRBV10-3 and TRBJ2-3, with a possible D match to TRBD2 (6 bases). Per germline, CDR1 ENHRY and CDR2 SYGVKD. Trimming stripped 3 bases from V and 1 base from J, with 11 bases between. This CDR3 region has 15 residues.

The chain joins TRBV27 to TRBJ2-5, with 7 bases matching TRBD1. The V gene end was trimmed by 5 bases and the J gene end by 0 bases; junction bases not matched to a gene: 6. CDR3 size: 15 residues. Germline assignment: CDR1 MNHEY and CDR2 SMNVEV (reference sequence). CDR3 protein: CASSRQGPYQETQYF. The CDR3 nucleotides read TGTGCCAGCAGTCGACAGGGCCCCTACCAAGAGACCCAGTACTTC.

The chain combines TRBV28 with TRBJ2-5, with D unclear. The CDR3 totals 14 residues. Per the germline V gene, CDR1 is MDHEN and CDR2 is SYDVKM. Deletions cut 8 bases from V and 7 bases from J, with 20 bases between. CDR3 protein: CASPRFMRPLTQYF. The CDR3 DNA sequence: TGTGCCAGCCCCCGGTTCATGCGTCCTTTGACCCAGTACTTC.

The rearrangement uses TRBV7-9 and TRBJ2-1, with 8 nucleotides matching TRBD2. V dropped 7 bases and J dropped 4; count of bases not matched to a gene: 9. CDR1 is SEHNR and CDR2 is FQNEAQ in the germline V gene (reference sequence). This CDR3 has 15 residues. The CDR3 DNA is TGTGCCAGCATTAGTAGCGGGATAAGATACAATGAGCAGTTCTTC. This gives the protein CASISSGIRYNEQFF. The full variable domain, completed using reference TRBV7-9 and TRBJ2-1, is DTGVSQNPRHKITKRGQNVTFRCDPISEHNRLYWYRQTLGQGPEFLTYFQNEAQLEKSRLLSDRFSAERPKGSFSTLEIQRTEQGDSAMYLCASISSGIRYNEQFFGPGTRLTVL.